Listed below are T cell receptor beta chains from one sample, sequenced in a study of cytotoxic CD8 clonotypes in ibrutinib-treated CLL. The assay was immunoSEQ multiplex PCR, and TCRdb's table has in-frame clones only and misses some. The data hold 110,000 to 150,000 clones, with 70% to 80% observed a single time. The sequencing here drew on PBMCs, taken after 12 months of ibrutinib treatment. Receptors originate from a human donor with chronic lymphocytic leukemia. The CDR3 runs from the conserved cysteine through the conserved F or W. Fields, in order: D gene, CDR3 length, V gene, CDR3 protein. The D gene is left open where the match is weak.

.,14,TRBV9,CASSRKNRITEQFF
.,13,TRBV10-3,CAISLRIEETQYF
.,13,TRBV29-1,CSVARNPFYEQYF
TRBD1,13,TRBV5-1,CASSIRQGYEQYF
TRBD1,12,TRBV28,CASSSGGTEAFF
TRBD2,22,TRBV14,CASSQDSRPRTSGSKRGNEQFF
.,15,TRBV6-1,CASSDPMGNYNEQFF
TRBD1,16,TRBV30,CAWSGNRDRDNYGYTF
.,16,TRBV5-6,CASSPGLLFHQETQYF
.,14,TRBV4-1,CASSHHSPGNEQFF
.,17,TRBV7-7,CASSSRPGGVNTGELFF
.,18,TRBV21-1,CASSTNNFGTGPQETQYF
.,15,TRBV4-3,CASSQVVGLSYEQYF
.,15,TRBV6-5,CASSHTFEVRYEQYF
TRBD2,15,TRBV6-5,CASSRLAGGRDTQYF
.,15,TRBV5-1,CASSLGQLSTDTQYF
.,14,TRBV29-1,CSVVRSGHTDTQYF
.,13,TRBV18,CASSPPARETQYF
.,16,TRBV7-8,CASSLVVRSSGNTIYF
.,14,TRBV2,CASSDPGNNQPQHF
TRBD2,14,TRBV15,CATSRLAGVREQYF
.,16,TRBV7-6,CASSPSTTGITDTQYF
.,15,TRBV7-9,CASSLSVIQTYEQYF
.,13,TRBV10-3,CAISSDTNYGYTF
.,15,TRBV19,CASSIRAGDVYEQYF
TRBD2,15,TRBV2,CASSATSGRAIEQFF
TRBD1,15,TRBV7-8,CASSSTTGVDYGYTF
TRBD1,13,TRBV6-1,CASSVGQITEAFF
.,16,TRBV28,CASSLWSNRYNQPQHF
.,11,TRBV11-2,CASSYYNEQFF
.,15,TRBV6-5,CASRLSPNSNQPQHF
.,14,TRBV27,CASSLYLKDTEAFF
TRBD2,17,TRBV15,CATSRERLAGGPNEQYF
.,13,TRBV18,CASSPPGLNEQYF
TRBD2,14,TRBV27,CASSSVAGGNEQFF
.,13,TRBV28,CASSLIREEKLFF
TRBD2,15,TRBV10-1,CASSLGLVDSYEQYF
TRBD1,21,TRBV23-1,CASSQSSDRGDLGVMNTEAFF
.,14,TRBV4-2,CASSHLGGPGELFF
TRBD2,17,TRBV30,CAWSLLAGGPYQETQYF
.,15,TRBV27,CASSPRASRSNEQFF
TRBD1,14,TRBV7-9,CASRGQASTDTQYF
.,11,TRBV6-4,CAISVGNEAFF
TRBD1,14,TRBV11-3,CASSRTGSHVTQYF
.,15,TRBV5-1,CASSLAQATNEKLFF
.,13,TRBV29-1,CSVGEATNYGYTF
TRBD2,15,TRBV29-1,CSVEGLAESSYEQYF
.,15,TRBV6-5,CASSYTQTRSYEQYF
.,15,TRBV7-7,CASSLATGYQETQYF
.,13,TRBV25-1,CASSLGSGYEQYF
.,15,TRBV28,CASSLVAGTNEKLFF
.,14,TRBV19,CASSAQSGSYEQYF
.,15,TRBV29-1,CSVHPAGLFTDTQYF
TRBD2,13,TRBV2,CASRRELTDTQYF
TRBD2,15,TRBV7-8,CASSLQREGLDTQYF
TRBD2,16,TRBV4-2,CASSQDTGLGDNEQFF
TRBD2,15,TRBV6-5,CASSYRGGRFNEQFF
TRBD1,13,TRBV30,CAWSDRGTYEQYF